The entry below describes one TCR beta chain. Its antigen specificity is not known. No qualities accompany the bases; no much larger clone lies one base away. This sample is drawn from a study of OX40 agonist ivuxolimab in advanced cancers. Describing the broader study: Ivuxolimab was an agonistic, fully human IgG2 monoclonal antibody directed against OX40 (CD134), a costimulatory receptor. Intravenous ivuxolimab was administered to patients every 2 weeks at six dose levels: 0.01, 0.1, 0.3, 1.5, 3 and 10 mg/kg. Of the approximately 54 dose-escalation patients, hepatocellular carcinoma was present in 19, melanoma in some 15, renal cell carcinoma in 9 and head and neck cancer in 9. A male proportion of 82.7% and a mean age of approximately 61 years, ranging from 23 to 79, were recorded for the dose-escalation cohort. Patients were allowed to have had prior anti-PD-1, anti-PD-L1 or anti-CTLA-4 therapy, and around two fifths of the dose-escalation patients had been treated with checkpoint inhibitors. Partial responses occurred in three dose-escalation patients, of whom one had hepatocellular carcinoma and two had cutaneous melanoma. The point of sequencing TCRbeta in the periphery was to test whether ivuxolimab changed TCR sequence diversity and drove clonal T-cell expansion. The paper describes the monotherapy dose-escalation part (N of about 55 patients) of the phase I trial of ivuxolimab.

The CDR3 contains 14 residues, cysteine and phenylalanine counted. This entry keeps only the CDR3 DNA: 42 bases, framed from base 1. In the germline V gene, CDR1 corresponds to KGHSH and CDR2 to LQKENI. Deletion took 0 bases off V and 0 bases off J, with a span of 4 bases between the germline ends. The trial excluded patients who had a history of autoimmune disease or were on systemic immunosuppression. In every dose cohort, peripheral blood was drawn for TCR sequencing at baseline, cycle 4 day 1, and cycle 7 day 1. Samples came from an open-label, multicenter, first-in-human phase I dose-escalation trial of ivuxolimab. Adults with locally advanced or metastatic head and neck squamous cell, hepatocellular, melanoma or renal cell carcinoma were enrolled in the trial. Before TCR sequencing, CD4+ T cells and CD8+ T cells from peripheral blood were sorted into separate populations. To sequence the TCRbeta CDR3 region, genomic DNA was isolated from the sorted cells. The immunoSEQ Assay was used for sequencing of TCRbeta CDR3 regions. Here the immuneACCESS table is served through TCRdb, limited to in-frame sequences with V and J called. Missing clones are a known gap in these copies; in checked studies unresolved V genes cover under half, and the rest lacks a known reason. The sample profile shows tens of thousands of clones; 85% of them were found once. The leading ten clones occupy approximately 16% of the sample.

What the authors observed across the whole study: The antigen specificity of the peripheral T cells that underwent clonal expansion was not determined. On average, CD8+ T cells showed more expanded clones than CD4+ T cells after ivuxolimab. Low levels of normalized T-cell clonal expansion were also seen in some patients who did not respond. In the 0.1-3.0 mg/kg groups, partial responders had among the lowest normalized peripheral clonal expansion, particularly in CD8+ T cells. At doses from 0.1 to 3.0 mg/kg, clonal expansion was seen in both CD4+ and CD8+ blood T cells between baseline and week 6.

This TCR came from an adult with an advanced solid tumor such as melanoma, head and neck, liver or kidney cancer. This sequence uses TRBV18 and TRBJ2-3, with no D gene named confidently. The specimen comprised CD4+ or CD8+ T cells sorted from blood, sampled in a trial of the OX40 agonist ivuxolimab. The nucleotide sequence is TGTGCCAGCTCACCACCGCTAAGCACAGATACGCAGTATTTT. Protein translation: CASSPPLSTDTQYF. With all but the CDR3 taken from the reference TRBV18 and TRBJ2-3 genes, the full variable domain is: NAGVMQNPRHLVRRRGQEARLRCSPMKGHSHVYWYRQLPEEGLKFMVYLQKENIIDESGMPKERFSAEFPKEGPSILRIQQVVRGDSAAYFCASSPPLSTDTQYFGPGTRLTVL.